The present T cell receptor (beta chain) was sequenced within a study of T cell responses to AZD1222 COVID-19 vaccine. A remark on this clone: What it recognizes is unknown.

TCRdb's copy holds only in-frame clones and misses some; the assay was immunoSEQ multiplex PCR. This sample yields approximately 150,000 clones, of which less than 95% are seen a single time; about 4.4% belongs to the top ten. Study-level results: Elevations in Spike-specific TCR breadth and depth followed administration of two AZD1222 doses. There were mostly white British donors and more females than males, and clonal diversity was possibly underestimated.

The junction had 13 bases not matched to a gene; V was cut back by 3 bases and J by 1 base. The CDR3 contains 18 residues. Germline V gives CDR1 MNHNS, CDR2 SASEGT. This sequence joins TRBV6-1 and TRBJ2-7; 9 bases agree with TRBD1. This clonotype originated in an adult in good health. The source was peripheral blood, collected on day 0 of AZD1222 vaccination. For the CDR3, the DNA is TGTGCCAGCAGTGAGGGACAGGGATGGGGAGTAGGTTCCTACGAGCAGTACTTC. Translation gives CASSEGQGWGVGSYEQYF.